The rows below give T cell receptor beta chains drawn from one sample of a study of Graves' ophthalmopathy and Graves' hyperthyroidism. MiXCR, applied by TCRdb to the multiplex PCR reads, yields one record per CDR3 protein. Of roughly 400,000 distinct CDR3 sequences listed, about 18% were seen once; the top ten hold roughly 2.4%. Input material: peripheral blood. These receptors came from an adult woman with stable Graves' hyperthyroidism. The CDR3 runs from the conserved cysteine through the conserved F or W. D genes are given only for firm matches. Clone size is not always given. Where it is, it says once, few, many or a class for expanded clones.

>TRBJ1-5|.|TRBV7-2|many
CASSLDGSGPQHF
TGTGCCAGCAGCTTAGACGGGTCCGGGCCCCAGCATTTT
>TRBJ1-5|.|TRBV19|few
CASSTAINQPQHF
TGTGCCAGTTCGACAGCGATCAATCAGCCCCAGCATTTT
>TRBJ2-7|TRBD1|TRBV11-2|many
CASSMTKDRVYEQYF
TGTGCCAGCAGCATGACCAAGGACAGGGTTTACGAGCAGTACTTC
>TRBJ1-1|.|TRBV25-1|.
CASRSQELEAFF
TGTGCCAGCCGCAGCCAGGAACTCGAAGCTTTCTTT
>TRBJ1-5|TRBD1|TRBV12-3/TRBV12-4|many
CASSLRQGDNQPQHF
TGTGCCAGCAGTTTACGGCAGGGGGACAATCAGCCCCAGCATTTT
>TRBJ2-5|.|TRBV4-1|many
CASSQGPRQAETQYF
TGCGCCAGCAGCCAAGGGCCTAGGCAAGCGGAGACCCAGTACTTC
>TRBJ2-7|TRBD2|TRBV10-3|many
CAISEVSGTYEQYF
TGTGCCATCAGTGAGGTTAGCGGGACCTACGAGCAGTACTTC
>TRBJ2-5|.|TRBV29-1|.
CSAGQTQETQYF
TGCAGCGCTGGACAGACACAAGAGACCCAGTACTTC
>TRBJ2-5|.|TRBV28|many
CASSDRGYQETQYF
TGTGCCAGCAGTGATCGGGGGTACCAAGAGACCCAGTACTTC
>TRBJ1-6|.|TRBV7-9|many
CASSFYMSSSPLHF
TGTGCCAGCAGCTTCTATATGAGCTCTTCACCCCTCCACTTT
>TRBJ1-2|.|TRBV28|.
CASAAALINYGYTF
TGTGCCAGCGCCGCAGCTTTAATTAACTATGGCTACACCTTC
>TRBJ1-2|.|TRBV6-4|.
CASSTTYYGYTF
TGTGCCAGCAGTACGACCTACTATGGCTACACCTTC
>TRBJ1-5|TRBD1|TRBV6-5|many
CASSYSPGQGDQPQHF
TGTGCCAGCAGCTATTCCCCGGGACAGGGAGATCAGCCCCAGCATTTT
>TRBJ1-5|.|TRBV18|many
CASSPMDNQPQHF
TGTGCCAGCTCACCAATGGATAATCAGCCCCAGCATTTT
>TRBJ1-5|.|TRBV15|many
CATSTAGYNQPQHF
TGTGCCACCAGCACAGCAGGTTACAATCAGCCCCAGCATTTT
>TRBJ2-5|TRBD1|TRBV2|.
CASRQGGGIQETQYF
TGTGCCAGCAGACAGGGGGGAGGAATACAAGAGACCCAGTACTTC
>TRBJ1-2|.|TRBV28|many
CASSPQGVRENYGYTF
TGTGCCAGCAGTCCGCAAGGGGTTAGGGAGAACTATGGCTACACCTTC
>TRBJ2-2|.|TRBV19|many
CASSNRYAGELFF
TGTGCCAGTAGTAATCGTTACGCCGGGGAGCTGTTTTTT
>TRBJ2-7|.|TRBV18|few
CASSPPTGTRGYF
TGTGCCAGCTCACCGCCTACAGGGACCCGTGGGTACTTC
>TRBJ1-1|.|TRBV12-3/TRBV12-4|.
CASILDSNTEAFF
TGTGCCAGCATCCTGGACAGCAACACTGAAGCTTTCTTT
>TRBJ2-5|.|TRBV7-3|many
CASSLGTEETQYF
TGTGCCAGCAGCTTAGGGACTGAAGAGACCCAGTACTTC
>TRBJ1-2|.|TRBV28|many
CASSSLGARSYGYTF
TGTGCCAGCAGTTCCCTGGGGGCGCGCAGCTATGGCTACACCTTC
>TRBJ2-7|.|TRBV29-1|few
CSVEEGPWEQYF
TGCAGCGTTGAAGAGGGGCCCTGGGAGCAGTACTTC